The clone carrying this TCR beta chain was observed a few times. The antigen is not known. The sample originates from a study of human T cells and chemical hapten exposure. Whole-study findings and limits: Clustering by CDR3 similarity yielded significantly more large clusters from expanded TCRs than controls. TCRs exceeding 1 in 1000 frequency stayed unchanged with DPC sensitization.

Time point denoted: patch test 1, 2 weeks after DPC sensitization. Treatment: therapeutic diphenylcyclopropenone sensitization with weekly scalp DPC. Donation of samples came from alopecia patients who were 18 to 70 years old and suitable for DPC. Separate cDNA molecules received unique molecular identifiers, which the library attached to them. MiXCR, applied by TCRdb to the RACE reads, yields one record per CDR3 protein. Of 380,000 or so distinct CDR3 sequences in the sample, roughly 4.8% were seen once. The sample here was whole blood, taken in connection with sensitization to the hapten diphenylcyclopropenone (DPC). The receptor was isolated from a woman aged 45-59 years with alopecia areata. Some clones in this sample may be carry-over from other donors' samples.

This chain's CDR3 is CASSLDPANSYEQYF. The CDR3 DNA sequence: TGTGCCAGCAGCTTAGATCCAGCTAACTCCTACGAGCAGTACTTC. The chain carries TRBV11-2 and TRBJ2-7; D unresolved. The CDR3 runs 15 residues. CDR1 SGHAT and CDR2 FQNNGV come from the germline V gene. Deletions cut 0 bases from V and 0 bases from J, with 9 bases between.